This TCR beta chain was profiled in a study of blood T cell repertoires in COVID-19. Using immunoSEQ multiplex PCR, the repertoire was profiled, and TCRdb retains in-frame clones only, with some absent. The sample lists 150,000 to 200,000 clones, under 85% occurring once. This TCR derives from a man older than 75 with COVID-19, enrolled during active disease. What was sequenced was peripheral blood.

CDR3 amino acids: CASSLAGGRENEKLFF. As DNA, the CDR3 is TGTGCCAGCAGCTTGGCTGGAGGGCGAGAGAATGAAAAACTGTTTTTT. The genes are TRBV5-6 and TRBJ1-4; D is undetermined. The CDR3 is 16 amino acids. Germline values: CDR1 SGHDT, CDR2 YYEEEE. V lost 0 bases, J lost 5 bases, and 14 bases lay in between. Using reference TRBV5-6 and TRBJ1-4 for the parts outside the CDR3, the full variable domain is DAGVTQSPTHLIKTRGQQVTLRCSPKSGHDTVSWYQQALGQGPQFIFQYYEEEERQRGNFPDRFSGHQFPNYSSELNVNALLLGDSALYLCASSLAGGRENEKLFFGSGTQLSVL.